The 22 T cell receptor beta chains given below trace back to one sample, sequenced in a study of blood T cell repertoires in COVID-19. TCRdb's copy holds only in-frame clones and misses some; the assay was immunoSEQ multiplex PCR. The table has fewer than 200,000 clones, 82% seen once; the top ten hold more than 4%. Sequencing input: PBMCs or T cells enriched from blood (not recorded which). The source is an older woman with acute COVID-19.

V and J are TRBV11-2 and TRBJ2-7; 9 nucleotides align to TRBD2. Trimming removed 5 bases from V and 4 bases from J; junction bases left unmatched: 6. The CDR3 has 14 residues. Germline V gene data show CDR1 as SGHAT and CDR2 as FQNNGV. In DNA, the CDR3 is TGTGCCAGCAGCACTGGACTAGCGTTGTACGAGCAGTACTTC. Protein: CASSTGLALYEQYF.

The chain combines TRBV5-1 with TRBJ1-2; D not resolved. This CDR3 region has 13 residues. Trimming stripped 1 base from V and 5 bases from J, with 9 bases between. Germline V gene lookup returns CDR1 SGHRS and CDR2 YFSETQ. The CDR3 DNA follows: TGCGCCAGCAGCTTGTTTACGGAGTATGGCTACACCTTC. Its protein is CASSLFTEYGYTF.

This clone was counted once. The chain links TRBV7-8 to TRBJ1-1; 8 bases are shared with TRBD1. CDR1 SGHVS and CDR2 FQNEAQ come from the germline V gene. The V segment lost 3 bases and the J segment 4 bases; nucleotides outside the gene matches: 1. The CDR3 spans 13 residues. The CDR3 DNA is TGTGCCAGCAGCTTTGACAGGGGCACTGAAGCTTTCTTT. It translates to CASSFDRGTEAFF.

V gene TRBV12-3 or TRBV12-4 combines with J gene TRBJ2-7, with D unresolved. The CDR3 length is 11 residues. CDR3 residues: CASSLGYEQYV. The CDR3 DNA follows: TGTGCCAGCAGTTTAGGGTACGAGCAATACGTC.

This chain connects TRBV9 to TRBJ1-4, with D possibly matching TRBD1 (5 bases). V was cut by 4 bases and J by 5 bases, with 18 bases left in between. CDR3 length: 16 amino acids. Germline values: CDR1 SGDLS, CDR2 YYNGEE. CDR3 coding DNA: TGTGCCAGCAGCCCAACCCCATGGGGCGAAAATGAAAAACTGTTTTTT. Its translation: CASSPTPWGENEKLFF.

The rearrangement links TRBV4-3 to TRBJ2-4; D ambiguous. The germline V gene has CDR1 LGHNA and CDR2 YSLEER. The CDR3 totals 16 residues. V was shortened by 0 bases and J by 5 bases, with 14 bases between the two germline ends. CDR3 protein: CASSQEFMVTENIQYF. DNA for the CDR3: TGCGCCAGCAGCCAAGAATTCATGGTAACGGAAAACATTCAGTACTTC.

The chain recombines TRBV6-2 or TRBV6-3 with TRBJ1-2, with 8 positions matching TRBD1. V gave up 2 bases and J gave up 5 bases; unmatched junction bases: 7. Germline-derived CDR1 and CDR2 are MNHEY and SVGEGT. This CDR3 region has 15 residues. CDR3 residues: CASSYTQGARYGYTF. DNA for the CDR3: TGTGCCAGCAGTTACACGCAGGGGGCTCGGTATGGCTACACCTTC.

This rearrangement joins TRBV7-2 to TRBJ1-2, with TRBD1 matching 8 bases. With 5 bases clipped from V and 9 bases from J, the junction kept 8 bases outside the gene matches. The germline gives CDR1 SGHTA, CDR2 FQGNSA. The CDR3 has 13 residues. The CDR3 sequence is CASSPGTGERYTF. CDR3 coding DNA: TGTGCCAGCAGCCCTGGGACAGGAGAGCGCTACACCTTC.

The chain is built from TRBV6-6 and TRBJ2-2, with 8 bases matching TRBD2. J gave up 1 base and V 5 bases, and 6 bases lay outside the gene matches. The length of the CDR3 is 16 residues. Germline values: CDR1 MNHNY, CDR2 SVGAGI (reference sequence). CDR3 loop: CASSVGLAGNTGELFF. DNA of the CDR3: TGTGCCAGCAGTGTGGGGCTAGCGGGGAACACCGGGGAGCTGTTTTTT.

This clone was picked up a small number of times. The V and J genes are TRBV28 and TRBJ1-2; D unclear. The CDR3 length is 12 residues. Looked up from germline, CDR1 is MDHEN and CDR2 is SYDVKM. The V end was cut by 5 bases, the J end by 4 bases, with 8 bases between. The CDR3 bases are TGTGCCAGCAGTCGGCGGATCTATGGCTACACCTTC. Its protein is CASSRRIYGYTF.

The chain has TRBV4-3 and TRBJ2-5; the D gene is possibly TRBD1 (5 bases). Trimming stripped 7 bases from V and 4 bases from J, with 19 bases between. This CDR3 has 15 amino acids. CDR1 LGHNA and CDR2 YSLEER come from the germline V gene. In nucleotides, the CDR3 is TGCGCCAGCATACAATACGTAGGGGCGCGAGAGACCCAGTACTTC. It yields the protein CASIQYVGARETQYF.

The rearrangement joins TRBV7-2 to TRBJ2-3; 10 nucleotides align to TRBD1. CDR3 size: 16 residues. The V gene end was trimmed by 1 base and the J gene end by 4 bases; junction bases not matched to a gene: 5. Per the germline V gene, CDR1 is SGHTA and CDR2 is FQGNSA. The CDR3 region is CASSLGGDRGSDTQYF. The CDR3 bases are TGTGCCAGCAGCTTAGGGGGGGACAGGGGATCAGATACGCAGTATTTT.

The CDR3 protein is CASSNGGTQYF. The CDR3 coding sequence is TGTGCCAGCAGTAACGGAGGGACGCAGTATTTT. This chain connects TRBV7-7 to TRBJ2-3; weak D call: TRBD2 (6 bases). The CDR3 length is 11 residues. V gave up 6 bases and J gave up 9 bases, with 10 bases separating them. From germline, CDR1 is SSHAT and CDR2 FNYEAQ (reference sequence).

The gene calls are TRBV19 and TRBJ2-1; TRBD2 agrees at 14 bases. This CDR3 contains 17 residues. The V gene's germline CDR1 is LNHDA and CDR2 SQIVND (reference sequence). V lost 5 bases and J lost 7; bases outside the gene matches: 10. The CDR3 nucleotides read TGTGCCAGTAGTCCCAGGACTAGCGGGAGGTCCTGGAATGAGCAGTTCTTC. Translating it yields CASSPRTSGRSWNEQFF.

The rearrangement links TRBV7-2 to TRBJ1-5, with 8 bases that match TRBD1. The ends lost 6 bases at V and 6 bases at J; junction bases unmatched: 10. This CDR3 has 15 residues. CDR1 SGHTA and CDR2 FQGNSA come from the germline V gene. The CDR3 loop reads CASRSGQVEVQPQHF. The CDR3 region has the DNA TGTGCCAGCAGATCGGGACAGGTGGAGGTTCAGCCCCAGCATTTT.

The rearrangement joins TRBV10-3 to TRBJ1-1, with D possibly matching TRBD1 (5 bases). The CDR3 length is 14 residues. Trimming removed 0 bases at V and 4 bases at J, with 9 bases between. Germline CDR1 and CDR2: ENHRY and SYGVKD. The CDR3 sequence: CAISESGRGTEAFF. DNA of the CDR3: TGTGCCATCAGTGAGTCTGGAAGGGGCACTGAAGCTTTCTTT.

The V call is TRBV12-3 or TRBV12-4, the J call TRBJ2-3, with D maybe TRBD2 (5 bases). The CDR3 runs 11 residues. V was pared by 8 bases and J by 4 bases, with 7 bases between. The CDR3 DNA follows: TGTGCCAGCCAGAGGGCAGATACGCAGTATTTT. It codes for CASQRADTQYF.

This chain joins TRBV7-9 and TRBJ2-3; D is possibly TRBD2 (8 bases). The CDR3 has 17 amino acids. The germline gives CDR1 SEHNR, CDR2 FQNEAQ (reference sequence). Deletions cut 3 bases from V and 6 bases from J, with 22 bases between. The DNA for the CDR3 is TGTGCCAGCAGCTTTCCGCGGGGGGACAGCCATCCGGATACGCAGTATTTT. Protein sequence: CASSFPRGDSHPDTQYF.

The J gene is TRBJ1-5, the V gene TRBV4-3; D call uncertain. Trimming removed 0 bases at V and 2 bases at J, with 11 bases between. This CDR3 comprises 16 residues. Germline CDR1 LGHNA, CDR2 YSLEER. The CDR3 reads CASSQDPIPGNQPQHF. Here the CDR3 DNA reads TGCGCCAGCAGCCAAGACCCGATACCGGGCAATCAGCCCCAGCATTTT.

The rearrangement links TRBV7-2 to TRBJ2-7; D is perhaps TRBD1 (8 bases). The CDR3 runs to 17 residues. Trimming took off 5 bases at V and 2 bases at J, with 22 bases between the two ends. Germline CDR1 is SGHTA and CDR2 is FQGNSA. The CDR3 bases are TGTGCCAGCAGCATACAGGGGGGGGGACGGCCACCCTACGAGCAGTACGTC. Translating it yields CASSIQGGGRPPYEQYV.

This sequence joins TRBV6-4 and TRBJ2-4, with 9 bases lining up with TRBD1. The CDR3 is 11 amino acids. Trimming cost V 9 bases and J 15 bases; bases outside gene matches: 9. Germline V lookup: CDR1 MRHNA, CDR2 SNTAGT. CDR3 loop: CARAGTGISYF. The DNA for the CDR3 is TGTGCCAGGGCCGGGACAGGGATTTCGTACTTC.

This clone was detected once. Other nucleotide sequences in the sample specify the same CDR3. The CDR3 loop reads CASSQDGGVGGYTF. The CDR3 DNA reads as TGCGCCAGCAGCCAAGACGGGGGAGTGGGGGGCTACACCTTC. The rearrangement joins TRBV4-3 to TRBJ1-2; D may be TRBD1 (5 bases). This CDR3 contains 14 residues. The germline CDR1 and CDR2 sequences are LGHNA and YSLEER. Trimming removed 0 bases at V and 8 bases at J, with 13 bases between.